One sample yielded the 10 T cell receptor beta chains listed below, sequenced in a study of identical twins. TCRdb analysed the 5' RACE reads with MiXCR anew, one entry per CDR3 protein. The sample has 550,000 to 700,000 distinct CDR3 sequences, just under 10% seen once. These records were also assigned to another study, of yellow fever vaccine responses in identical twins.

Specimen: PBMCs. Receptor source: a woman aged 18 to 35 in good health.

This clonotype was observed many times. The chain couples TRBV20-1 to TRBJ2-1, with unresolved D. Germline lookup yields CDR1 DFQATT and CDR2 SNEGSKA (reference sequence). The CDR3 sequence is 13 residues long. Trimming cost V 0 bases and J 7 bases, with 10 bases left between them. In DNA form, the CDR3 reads TGCAGTGCTAGAGAAGAATCGAGAAATGAGCAGTTCTTC. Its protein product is CSAREESRNEQFF.

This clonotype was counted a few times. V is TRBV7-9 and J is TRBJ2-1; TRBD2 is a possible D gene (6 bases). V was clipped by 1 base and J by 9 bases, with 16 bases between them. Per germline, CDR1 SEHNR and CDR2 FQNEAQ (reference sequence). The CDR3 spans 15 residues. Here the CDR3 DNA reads TGTGCCAGCAGCTTAGGGGTAGGGACTGGTAGTGAGCAGTTCTTC. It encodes CASSLGVGTGSEQFF.

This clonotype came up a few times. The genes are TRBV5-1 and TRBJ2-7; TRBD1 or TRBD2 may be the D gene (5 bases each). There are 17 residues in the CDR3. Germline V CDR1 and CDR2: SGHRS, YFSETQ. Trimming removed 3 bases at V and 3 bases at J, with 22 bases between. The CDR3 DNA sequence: TGCGCCAGCAGCTGGACCCCCGGTCAGGGAGTCGGCTACGAGCAGTACTTC. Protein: CASSWTPGQGVGYEQYF.

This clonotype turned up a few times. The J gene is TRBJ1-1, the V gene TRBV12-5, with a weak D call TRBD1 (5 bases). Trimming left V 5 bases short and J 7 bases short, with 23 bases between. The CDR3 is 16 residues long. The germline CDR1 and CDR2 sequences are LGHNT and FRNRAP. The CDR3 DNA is TGTGCTAGTGGTCCCCCGATAGGGTTAGGGGTCGTTGAAGCTTTCTTT. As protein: CASGPPIGLGVVEAFF. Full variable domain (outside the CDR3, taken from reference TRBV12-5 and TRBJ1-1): DARVTQTPRHKVTEMGQEVTMRCQPILGHNTVFWYRQTMMQGLELLAYFRNRAPLDDSGMPKDRFSAEMPDATLATLKIQPSEPRDSAVYFCASGPPIGLGVVEAFFGQGTRLTVV.

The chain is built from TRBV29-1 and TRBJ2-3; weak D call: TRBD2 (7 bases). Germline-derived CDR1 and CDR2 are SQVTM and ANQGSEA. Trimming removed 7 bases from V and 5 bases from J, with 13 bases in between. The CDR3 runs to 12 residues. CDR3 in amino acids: CSAGGGGDTQYF. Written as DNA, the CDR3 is TGCAGCGCTGGAGGGGGGGGAGATACGCAGTATTTT.

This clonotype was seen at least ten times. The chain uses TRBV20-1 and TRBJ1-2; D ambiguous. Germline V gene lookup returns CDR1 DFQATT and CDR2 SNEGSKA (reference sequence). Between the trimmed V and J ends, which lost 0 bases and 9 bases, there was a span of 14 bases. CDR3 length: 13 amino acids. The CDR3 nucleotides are TGCAGTGCTAGAGACCCCTGGGGAGACAGCTACACCTTC. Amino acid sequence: CSARDPWGDSYTF.

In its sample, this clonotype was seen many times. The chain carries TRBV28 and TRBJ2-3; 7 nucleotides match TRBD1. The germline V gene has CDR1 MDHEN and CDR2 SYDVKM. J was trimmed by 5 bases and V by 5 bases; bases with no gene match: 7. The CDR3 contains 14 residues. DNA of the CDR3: TGTGCCAGCAGTAACTCCGGGACAGTAGATACGCAGTATTTT. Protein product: CASSNSGTVDTQYF.

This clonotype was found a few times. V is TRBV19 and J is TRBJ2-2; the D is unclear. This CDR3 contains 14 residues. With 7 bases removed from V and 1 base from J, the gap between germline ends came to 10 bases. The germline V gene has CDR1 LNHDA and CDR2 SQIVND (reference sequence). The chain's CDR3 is CASKLLKNTGELFF. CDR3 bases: TGTGCCAGTAAGCTACTTAAGAACACCGGGGAGCTGTTTTTT.

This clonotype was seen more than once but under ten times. CDR3 bases: TGTGCCAGCAGTTACTCGACAGGGGCCCTGGATACGCAGTATTTT. Translating it yields CASSYSTGALDTQYF. The chain combines TRBV6-2 or TRBV6-3 with TRBJ2-3, with TRBD1 matching over 8 bases. CDR1 is MNHEY, CDR2 SVGEGT, per germline. The ends lost 0 bases at V and 6 bases at J; junction bases unmatched: 5. This CDR3 has 15 residues.

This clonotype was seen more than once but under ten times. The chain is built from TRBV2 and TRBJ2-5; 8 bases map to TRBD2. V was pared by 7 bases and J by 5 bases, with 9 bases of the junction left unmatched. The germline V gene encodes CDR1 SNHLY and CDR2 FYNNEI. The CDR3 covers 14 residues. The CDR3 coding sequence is TGTGCCAGCAAGACCGGGGGGGCCGTGGAGACCCAGTACTTC. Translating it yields CASKTGGAVETQYF.